One and the same sample provided the 17 T cell receptor beta chains below, sequenced in a study of blood T cells in healthy people across ages. Sample-barcoded 5' priming and a J-beta primer mix drove a second PCR of 7 to 11 cycles. Each CDR3 protein is one row after TCRdb ran MiXCR on the 5' RACE reads. Counted here are about 1.4 million distinct CDR3 sequences, roughly 64% occurring once; the ten biggest clones make up over 5.5%. Material: blood. The receptors here all came from a man younger than 30 in good health.

This clonotype was seen only a few times. The gene calls are TRBV6-2 or TRBV6-3 and TRBJ1-1; D not certain. V was clipped by 10 bases and J by 1 base, with 4 bases between them. Germline values: CDR1 MNHEY, CDR2 SVGEGT. The CDR3 is 10 residues long. The CDR3 DNA is TGTGCCACTTCGAACACTGAAGCTTTCTTT. Translating gives CATSNTEAFF.

The chain recombines TRBV28 with TRBJ2-5, with D possibly being TRBD1 (5 bases). The J call is uncertain, as TRBJ2-7 better fits the DNA end. Per the germline V gene, CDR1 is MDHEN and CDR2 is SYDVKM. The CDR3 loop spans 15 amino acids. The DNA of the CDR3 is TGTGCCAGCAGGCCCCAGGGCGCCCGGTGGGCCGAGCAGTACTTC. Translating it yields CASRPQGARWAEQYF.

The chain recombines TRBV29-1 with TRBJ2-7, with D perhaps TRBD1 or TRBD2 (7 bases each). The ends were cut back, 6 bases at V and 2 bases at J, with 14 bases in the middle. The germline gives CDR1 SQVTM, CDR2 ANQGSEA. This CDR3 region has 13 residues. CDR3 protein: CSVTGEGAYEQYF. DNA of the CDR3: TGCAGCGTCACAGGGGAGGGGGCCTACGAGCAGTACTTC.

This clonotype was seen a handful of times. The V call is TRBV5-1, the J call TRBJ2-3; 7 bases line up with TRBD1. V shed 2 bases and J 6 bases; nucleotides not matched to a gene: 6. CDR1 and CDR2 (germline): SGHRS, YFSETQ. There are 14 residues in the CDR3. CDR3 amino acids: CASSLQGFVDTQYF. DNA for the CDR3: TGCGCCAGCAGCTTACAGGGGTTTGTGGATACGCAGTATTTT.

The chain joins TRBV20-1 to TRBJ2-3, with 7 bases matching TRBD2. CDR1 and CDR2 (germline): DFQATT, SNEGSKA (reference sequence). The CDR3 has 14 amino acids. The trim removed 0 bases at V and 4 bases at J, leaving 4 bases unmatched. CDR3 in DNA: TGCAGTGCTAGAGATTCGGGGGGAGCAGATACGCAGTATTTT. Protein: CSARDSGGADTQYF.

The chain recombines TRBV27 with TRBJ2-7; TRBD1 aligns across 10 bases. After removal of 7 bases from V and 4 bases from J, the junction contained 4 bases not matched to a gene. There are 13 residues in the CDR3. CDR1 is MNHEY and CDR2 is SMNVEV in the germline V gene (reference sequence). CDR3 in amino acids: CASKTGQGYEQYF. In DNA form, the CDR3 reads TGTGCCAGCAAAACGGGACAGGGGTACGAGCAGTACTTC.

This clonotype was picked up a small number of times. The chain employs TRBV28 and TRBJ2-3; weak D call: TRBD1 (5 bases). The CDR3 sequence is 15 residues long. The V and J ends lost 8 bases and 3 bases respectively, with 18 bases between them. The germline V gene encodes CDR1 MDHEN and CDR2 SYDVKM. This chain's CDR3 is CASGASQVRTDTQYF. The CDR3 DNA follows: TGTGCCAGCGGGGCGAGCCAGGTACGAACAGATACGCAGTATTTT.

The chain joins TRBV4-1 to TRBJ2-3; 12 bases agree with TRBD2. V dropped 1 base and J dropped 6; count of bases not matched to a gene: 8. The CDR3 is made up of 17 amino acids. Germline V gives CDR1 MGHRA, CDR2 YSYEKL. CDR3 protein: CASSQGASGRAGDTQYF. For the CDR3, the DNA is TGCGCCAGCAGCCAAGGTGCTAGCGGGAGGGCGGGGGATACGCAGTATTTT.

The V gene is TRBV7-8, the J gene TRBJ2-2; perhaps TRBD1 as D (5 bases). Deletions cut 1 base from V and 6 bases from J, with 12 bases between. There are 15 residues in the CDR3. Per the germline V gene, CDR1 is SGHVS and CDR2 is FQNEAQ. The DNA for the CDR3 is TGTGCCAGCAGCTTAGTTCAGGGTTACCCCGGGGAGCTGTTTTTT. Translating it yields CASSLVQGYPGELFF.

The chain carries TRBV27 and TRBJ2-7, with 9 bases lining up with TRBD1. V lost 5 bases to trimming and J lost 1 base; unmatched junction nucleotides: 9. The CDR3 has 16 residues. Per the germline V gene, CDR1 is MNHEY and CDR2 is SMNVEV (reference sequence). In DNA, the CDR3 is TGTGCCAGCAGTGGGACAGGGAGTCCCCTTTCCTACGAGCAGTACTTC. Translation gives CASSGTGSPLSYEQYF.

This clonotype was picked up a small number of times. The chain couples TRBV4-1 to TRBJ1-2, with D tentatively TRBD1 (5 bases). The germline V and J ends were trimmed by 3 bases and 0 bases, with 8 bases remaining between them. CDR3 length equals 14 residues. From germline, CDR1 is MGHRA and CDR2 YSYEKL. The CDR3: CASSHRQSNYGYTF. The DNA for the CDR3 is TGCGCCAGCAGCCATAGACAGTCTAACTATGGCTACACCTTC.

A note on this clonotype: One end of the junction is discordant with germline, which a read error may explain. The gene calls are TRBV20-1 and TRBJ2-1, with 10 positions matching TRBD2. Per the germline V gene, CDR1 is DFQATT and CDR2 is SNEGSKA (reference sequence). There are 15 residues in the CDR3. The CDR3 nucleotides read TGCAGTGCTAGCGGCCTAGCGGGAGTCTACAATAAGCAGTTCTTC. Protein sequence: CSASGLAGVYNKQFF.

V usage is TRBV11-2 and J usage is TRBJ1-2; 9 positions agree with TRBD1. CDR1 is SGHAT, CDR2 FQNNGV, per germline. Unmatched junction bases numbered 1, after V lost 1 base and J lost 10 bases. The CDR3 covers 12 residues. This chain's CDR3 is CASSLGDRDYTF. As DNA, the CDR3 is TGTGCCAGCAGCTTAGGGGACAGGGACTACACCTTC.

The V gene is TRBV4-2, the J gene TRBJ2-2, with D hard to call. CDR3 length: 15 amino acids. The ends were cut back, 0 bases at V and 4 bases at J, with 9 bases in the middle. The V gene's germline CDR1 is LGHNA and CDR2 YNFKEQ. The CDR3 loop reads CASSQDVRFTGELFF. Here the CDR3 DNA reads TGTGCCAGCAGCCAAGATGTCCGGTTCACCGGGGAGCTGTTTTTT.

The chain employs TRBV27 and TRBJ1-1; 12 bases line up with TRBD1. The CDR3 has 16 amino acids. V trimming: 5 bases; J trimming: 5 bases; junction bases outside the gene matches: 9. Germline CDR1 and CDR2: MNHEY and SMNVEV (reference sequence). The CDR3, as DNA: TGTGCCAGCAGTCCCGGGACAGGGGGCGCGGGTACTGAAGCTTTCTTT. Encoded protein: CASSPGTGGAGTEAFF.

This clonotype was detected ten times or more. The rearrangement links TRBV6-2 or TRBV6-3 to TRBJ2-6; D may be TRBD1 (5 bases). Trimming took off 5 bases at V and 2 bases at J, with 16 bases between the two ends. Per the germline V gene, CDR1 is MNHEY and CDR2 is SVGEGT. The CDR3 is 17 amino acids. CDR3 DNA sequence: TGTGCCAGCAGTCCAGGGCAGCAGACAACTGGGGCCAACGTCCTGACTTTC. Translated: CASSPGQQTTGANVLTF.

V and J are TRBV5-1 and TRBJ2-1; no definite D call. Trimming cost V 0 bases and J 13 bases, with 11 bases left between them. The germline V gene encodes CDR1 SGHRS and CDR2 YFSETQ. This CDR3 region has 12 residues. In DNA, the CDR3 is TGCGCCAGCAGCTTGGATCAGCCGGCCCAGTTCTTC. It encodes CASSLDQPAQFF.